This T cell receptor (beta chain) was identified in a study of blood T cells in healthy people across ages (dated by TCRdb to 2014 to 2015). Study-level background: Template switching captured roughly one uniquely barcoded TCR beta cDNA molecule per two T cells in model experiments. The study measured age-related changes in TCR beta repertoire diversity using deep sequencing normalized with unique cDNA molecular identifiers. The donors were divided into four age groups: young (average around 16 years), middle-aged (about 40), aged (under 70) and long-lived (82). Donors of different ages were randomly distributed across sequencing lanes to avoid experimental bias. Using the same blood draw, the study looked at two additional independent replicas of 1 million unique cDNA reads for two donors, one aged 18 to 30 and the other aged 80 or older.

The study at large found these results: Observed TCR beta diversity correlated strongly with the percentage of naive T cells measured by flow cytometry. Because donor CMV infection status was unknown, age-related changes in expanded clonotypes were potentially confounded. As age increased, observed TCR beta diversity per million T cells dropped in a roughly linear way, and a significant reduction was already evident by age around 41. Compared with the aged group, the long-lived group had more naive CD4+ T cells, fewer expanded clones and increased TCR diversity, suggesting age selection. Bulk unsorted PBMC profiling prevented conclusive comparison of naive and antigen-experienced compartments. Total diversity estimates from one million sequenced T cells were considered lower bounds and underestimates.

Library generation was performed with 5' RACE. Sequenced using an Illumina HiSeq 2500. The second PCR ran for about 7 to 11 cycles and used a J-beta primer mix along with a sample-barcoded 5' primer. A unique molecular identifier was introduced onto each TCR beta cDNA molecule by a template-switch 5' adaptor carrying 12 random nucleotides. At least 2.5 million CDR3-containing paired-end reads were obtained from each sample. All of the RNA was converted into first-strand cDNA using the Mint cDNA synthesis kit, with a TRBC-specific oligonucleotide serving as the primer. After uracil-DNA glycosylase treatment, a first 18-cycle PCR used universal primers M1SS and BC2_uni_R on all cDNA. Per the original workflow: For normalization, 1 million high-quality reads, each with a distinct molecular identifier, were randomly selected from each sample. Instead of being binned into consensus sequences, reads with shared molecular identifiers were discarded. MiTCR, run with a Q25 quality threshold and the strictest error-elimination algorithm, handled CDR3 identification, clonotype clustering and error correction. Lower-bound total TCR beta diversity was estimated with a nonparametric unseen species model using Euler transformation. TCRdb cleaned the public reads at Q25 with fastp, built clones with MiXCR and kept in-frame beta chains. Rows with a matching CDR3 protein are joined into one entry that keeps the most common DNA and genes. What appears here as the V and J calls and clone size reflects TCRdb's work, not the paper's. The sample records about 680,000 distinct CDR3 sequences, about half of which are singletons. The ten largest clones add up to about a third of the sample.

Inclusive of the bounding cysteine and phenylalanine, the CDR3 is 13 residues long. Kept here is only the CDR3 DNA, which spans 39 bases and is read in frame from base 1. CDR1 MNHNY and CDR2 SVGAGI were looked up in the germline V gene (reference sequence). Trimming at the junction amounts to 6 bases on V and 1 base on J, and the germline ends lie 8 bases apart. Note on this clonotype: What antigen it recognizes has not been identified. Nothing much larger sits one base from this clone, and base qualities are not available.

Systemically healthy Caucasian individuals from Russia, some 40 in total and aged roughly 6 to 90 years, were included as donors. Each donor gave approximately 10 milliliters of peripheral blood, collected into EDTA-treated Vacutainer tubes. Ficoll-Paque density-gradient centrifugation was used to isolate PBMCs, with at least 6.5 million obtained per sample. Trizol reagent was used to extract total RNA from PBMCs, with at least 6 micrograms per sample. Naive CD45RAhigh/CD27high T cell percentages were measured by flow cytometry on a PBMC aliquot from every donor. The sequencing sample was made of blood. This receptor was taken from a woman in her sixties or seventies in good health. The sequence joins TRBV6-6 to TRBJ2-3, and the D gene may be TRBD1, 5 bases matching. The DNA is as follows: TGTGCCAGCAGAAAGACAGGCACAGATACGCAGTATTTT. Its protein reads: CASRKTGTDTQYF.